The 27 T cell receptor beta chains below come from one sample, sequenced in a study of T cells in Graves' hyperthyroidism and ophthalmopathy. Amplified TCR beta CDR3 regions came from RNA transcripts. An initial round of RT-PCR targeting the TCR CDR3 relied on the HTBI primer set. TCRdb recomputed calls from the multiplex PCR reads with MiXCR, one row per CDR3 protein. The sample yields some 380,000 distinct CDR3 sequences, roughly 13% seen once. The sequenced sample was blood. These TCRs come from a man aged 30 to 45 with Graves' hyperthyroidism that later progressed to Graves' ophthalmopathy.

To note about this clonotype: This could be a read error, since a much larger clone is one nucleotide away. CDR3 in amino acids: CAWSWGTRKEKLFF. The CDR3 region has the DNA TGTGCCTGGTCCTGGGGGACCCGAAAAGAAAAACTGTTTTTT. The V and J genes are TRBV30 and TRBJ1-4, with D possibly TRBD1 on 5 matching bases. The V and J ends lost 5 bases and 8 bases respectively, with 18 bases between them. The CDR3 is 14 residues long. In germline, CDR1 is GTSNPN, CDR2 SVGIG (reference sequence).

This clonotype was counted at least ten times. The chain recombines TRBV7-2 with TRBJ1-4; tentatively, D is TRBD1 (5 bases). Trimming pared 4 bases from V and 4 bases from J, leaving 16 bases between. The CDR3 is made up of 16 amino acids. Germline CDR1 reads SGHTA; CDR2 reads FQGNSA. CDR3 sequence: CASSSYNQGSNEKLFF. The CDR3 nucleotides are TGTGCCAGCAGCTCTTATAACCAGGGAAGTAATGAAAAACTGTTTTTT.

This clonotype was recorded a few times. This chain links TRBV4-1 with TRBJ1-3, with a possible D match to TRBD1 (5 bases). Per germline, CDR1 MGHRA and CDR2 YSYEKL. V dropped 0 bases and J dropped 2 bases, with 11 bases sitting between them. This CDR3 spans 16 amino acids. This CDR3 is CASSQEYSRAGNTIYF. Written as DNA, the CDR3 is TGCGCCAGCAGCCAAGAATATTCCAGGGCTGGAAACACCATATATTTT.

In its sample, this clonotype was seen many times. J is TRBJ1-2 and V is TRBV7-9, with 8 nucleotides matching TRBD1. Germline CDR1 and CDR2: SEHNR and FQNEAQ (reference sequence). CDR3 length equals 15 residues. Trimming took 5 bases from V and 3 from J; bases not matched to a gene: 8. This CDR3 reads CASSPDRGGDYGYTF. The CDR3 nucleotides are TGTGCCAGCAGCCCTGACAGGGGAGGCGACTATGGCTACACCTTC.

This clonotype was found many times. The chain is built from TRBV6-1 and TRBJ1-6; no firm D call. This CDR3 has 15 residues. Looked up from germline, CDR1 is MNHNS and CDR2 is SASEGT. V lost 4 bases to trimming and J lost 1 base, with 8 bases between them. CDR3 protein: CASSAMGSYNSPLHF. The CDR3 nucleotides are TGTGCCAGCAGTGCGATGGGATCCTATAATTCACCCCTCCACTTT.

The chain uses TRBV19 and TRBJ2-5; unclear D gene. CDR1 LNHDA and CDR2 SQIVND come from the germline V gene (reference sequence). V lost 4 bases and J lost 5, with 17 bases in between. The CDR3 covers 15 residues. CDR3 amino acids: CASSTSAPLRETQYF. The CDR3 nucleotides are TGTGCCAGTAGTACCTCGGCCCCTCTGCGGGAGACCCAGTACTTC.

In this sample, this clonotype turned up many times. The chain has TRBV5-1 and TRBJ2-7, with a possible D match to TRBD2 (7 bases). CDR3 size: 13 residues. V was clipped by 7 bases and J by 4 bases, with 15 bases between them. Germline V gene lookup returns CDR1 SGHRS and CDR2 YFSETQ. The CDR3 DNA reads TGCGCCAGCGCGCGGGGGCCGGTGTACGAGCAGTACTTC. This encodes CASARGPVYEQYF.

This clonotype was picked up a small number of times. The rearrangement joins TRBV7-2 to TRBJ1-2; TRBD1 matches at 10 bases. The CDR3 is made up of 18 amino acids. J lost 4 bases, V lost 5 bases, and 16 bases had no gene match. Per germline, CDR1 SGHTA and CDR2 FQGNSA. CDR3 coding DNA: TGTGCCAGCAGCGGGGGGGGGCGTGGGACAGGGGTTGGCTATGGCTACACCTTC. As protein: CASSGGGRGTGVGYGYTF.

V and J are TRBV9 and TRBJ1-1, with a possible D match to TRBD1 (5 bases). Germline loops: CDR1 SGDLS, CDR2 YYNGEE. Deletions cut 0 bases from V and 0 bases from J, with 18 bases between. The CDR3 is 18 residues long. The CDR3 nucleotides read TGTGCCAGCAGCGTAGCTACGGAGGGAGGGGTTATGAACACTGAAGCTTTCTTT. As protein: CASSVATEGGVMNTEAFF.

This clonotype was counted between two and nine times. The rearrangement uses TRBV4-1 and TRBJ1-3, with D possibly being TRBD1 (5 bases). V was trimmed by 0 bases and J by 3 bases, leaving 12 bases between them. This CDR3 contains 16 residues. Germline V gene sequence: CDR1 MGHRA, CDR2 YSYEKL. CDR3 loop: CASSQDQGRGGNTIYF. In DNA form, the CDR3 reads TGCGCCAGCAGCCAAGACCAGGGACGGGGTGGAAACACCATATATTTT.

The CDR3 here is CASSFTTGDGEETQYF. The CDR3 nucleotides read TGCGCCAGCAGTTTCACTACAGGGGATGGCGAAGAGACCCAGTACTTC. The rearrangement uses TRBV5-1 and TRBJ2-5, with 7 positions matching TRBD1. The junction had 13 bases not matched to a gene; V was cut back by 5 bases and J by 3 bases. Germline-derived CDR1 and CDR2 are SGHRS and YFSETQ. This CDR3 contains 16 residues.

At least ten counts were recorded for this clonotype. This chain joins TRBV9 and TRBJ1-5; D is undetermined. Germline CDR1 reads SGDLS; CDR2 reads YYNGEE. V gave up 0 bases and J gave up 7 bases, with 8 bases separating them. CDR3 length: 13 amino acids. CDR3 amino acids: CASSVVEGQPQHF. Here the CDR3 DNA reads TGTGCCAGCAGCGTAGTAGAAGGACAGCCCCAGCATTTT.

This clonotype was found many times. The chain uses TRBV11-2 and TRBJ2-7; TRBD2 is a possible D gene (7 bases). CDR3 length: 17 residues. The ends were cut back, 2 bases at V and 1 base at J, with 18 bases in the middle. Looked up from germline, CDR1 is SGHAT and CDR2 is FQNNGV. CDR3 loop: CASSLRRGGLGSYEQYF. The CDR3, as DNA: TGTGCCAGCAGCTTAAGAAGGGGGGGTCTCGGTTCCTACGAGCAGTACTTC.

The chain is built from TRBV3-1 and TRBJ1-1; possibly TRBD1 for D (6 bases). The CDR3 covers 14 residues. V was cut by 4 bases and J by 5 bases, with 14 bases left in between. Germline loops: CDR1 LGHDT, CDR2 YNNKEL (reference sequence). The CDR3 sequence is CASSPAGQGTEAFF. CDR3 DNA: TGTGCCAGCAGCCCAGCAGGGCAGGGGACTGAAGCTTTCTTT.

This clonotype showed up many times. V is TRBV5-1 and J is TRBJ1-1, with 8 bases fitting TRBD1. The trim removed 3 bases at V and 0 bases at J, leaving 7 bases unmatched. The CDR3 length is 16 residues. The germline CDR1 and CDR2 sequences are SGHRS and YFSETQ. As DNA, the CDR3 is TGCGCCAGCAGCTCCCAGACAGGGGCATTGAACACTGAAGCTTTCTTT. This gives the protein CASSSQTGALNTEAFF.

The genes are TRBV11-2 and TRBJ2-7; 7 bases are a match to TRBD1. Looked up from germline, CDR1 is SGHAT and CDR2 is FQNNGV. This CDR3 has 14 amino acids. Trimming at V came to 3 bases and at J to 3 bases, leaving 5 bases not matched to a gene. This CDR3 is CASSFGTAVYEQYF. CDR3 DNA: TGTGCCAGCAGCTTTGGGACAGCGGTCTACGAGCAGTACTTC.

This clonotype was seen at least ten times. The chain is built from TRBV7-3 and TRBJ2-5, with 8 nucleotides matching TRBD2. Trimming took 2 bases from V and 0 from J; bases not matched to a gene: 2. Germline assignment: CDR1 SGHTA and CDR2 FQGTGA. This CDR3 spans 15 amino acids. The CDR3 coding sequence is TGTGCCAGCAGCTTAGCGGGGGGTCACCAAGAGACCCAGTACTTC. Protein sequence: CASSLAGGHQETQYF.

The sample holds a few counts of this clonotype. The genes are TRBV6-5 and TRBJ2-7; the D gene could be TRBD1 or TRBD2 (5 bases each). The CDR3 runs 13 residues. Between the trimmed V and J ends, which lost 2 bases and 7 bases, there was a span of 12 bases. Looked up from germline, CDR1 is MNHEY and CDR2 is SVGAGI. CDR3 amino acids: CASSYTKGREQYF. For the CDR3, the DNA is TGTGCCAGCAGTTACACGAAGGGACGGGAGCAGTACTTC.

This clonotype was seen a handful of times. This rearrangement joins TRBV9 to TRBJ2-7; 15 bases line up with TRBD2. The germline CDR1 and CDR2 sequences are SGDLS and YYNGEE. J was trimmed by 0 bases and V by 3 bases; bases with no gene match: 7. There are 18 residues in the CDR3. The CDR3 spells CASSAGLAGGRSSYEQYF. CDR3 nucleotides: TGTGCCAGCAGCGCTGGACTAGCGGGGGGGCGGAGCTCCTACGAGCAGTACTTC.

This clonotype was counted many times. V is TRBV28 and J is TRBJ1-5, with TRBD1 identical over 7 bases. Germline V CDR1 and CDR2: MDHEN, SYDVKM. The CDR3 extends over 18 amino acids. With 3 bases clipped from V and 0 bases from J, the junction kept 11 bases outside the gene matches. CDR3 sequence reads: CASSLGARGAYSNQPQHF. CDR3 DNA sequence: TGTGCCAGCAGTTTGGGGGCCAGGGGGGCGTATAGCAATCAGCCCCAGCATTTT.

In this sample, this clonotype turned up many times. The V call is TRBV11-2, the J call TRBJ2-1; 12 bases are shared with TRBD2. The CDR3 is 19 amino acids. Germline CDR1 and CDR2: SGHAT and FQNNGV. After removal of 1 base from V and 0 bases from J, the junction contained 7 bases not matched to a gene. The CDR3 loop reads CASSLVASGGGYSYNEQFF. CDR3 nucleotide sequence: TGTGCCAGCAGCTTAGTGGCTAGCGGGGGGGGGTACTCCTACAATGAGCAGTTCTTC.

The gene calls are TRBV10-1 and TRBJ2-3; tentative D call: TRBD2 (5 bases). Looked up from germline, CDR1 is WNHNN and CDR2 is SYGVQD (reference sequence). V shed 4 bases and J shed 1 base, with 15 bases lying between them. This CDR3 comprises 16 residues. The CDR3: CASSGSLGRGTDTQYF. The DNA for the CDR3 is TGCGCCAGCAGTGGGAGCCTGGGGAGAGGCACAGATACGCAGTATTTT.

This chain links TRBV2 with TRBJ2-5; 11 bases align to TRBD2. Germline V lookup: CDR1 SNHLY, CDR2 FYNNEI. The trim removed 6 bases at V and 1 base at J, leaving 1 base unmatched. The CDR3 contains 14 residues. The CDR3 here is CASRLAGGQETQYF. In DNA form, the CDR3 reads TGTGCCAGCAGGCTAGCGGGGGGCCAAGAGACCCAGTACTTC.

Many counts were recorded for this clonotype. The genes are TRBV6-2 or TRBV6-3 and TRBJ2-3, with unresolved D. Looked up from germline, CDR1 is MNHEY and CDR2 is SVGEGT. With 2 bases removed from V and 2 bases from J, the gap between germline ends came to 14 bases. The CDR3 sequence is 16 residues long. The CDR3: CASSYVLRTYTDTQYF. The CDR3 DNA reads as TGTGCCAGCAGTTACGTCTTGCGTACTTACACAGATACGCAGTATTTT.

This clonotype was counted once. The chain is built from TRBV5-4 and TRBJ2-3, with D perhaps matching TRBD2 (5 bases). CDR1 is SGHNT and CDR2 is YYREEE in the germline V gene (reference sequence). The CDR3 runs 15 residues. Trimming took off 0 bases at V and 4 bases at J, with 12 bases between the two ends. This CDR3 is CASSLELARADTQYF. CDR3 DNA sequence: TGTGCCAGCAGCTTGGAGCTAGCTAGGGCAGATACGCAGTATTTT.

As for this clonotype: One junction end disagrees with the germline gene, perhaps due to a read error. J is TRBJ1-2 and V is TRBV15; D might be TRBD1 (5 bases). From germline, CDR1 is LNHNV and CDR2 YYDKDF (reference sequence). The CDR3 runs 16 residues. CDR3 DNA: TGTACCACCAGCAGAGAAGGGACCAGGGTACAGAATGGCTACACCTTC. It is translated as CTTSREGTRVQNGYTF.

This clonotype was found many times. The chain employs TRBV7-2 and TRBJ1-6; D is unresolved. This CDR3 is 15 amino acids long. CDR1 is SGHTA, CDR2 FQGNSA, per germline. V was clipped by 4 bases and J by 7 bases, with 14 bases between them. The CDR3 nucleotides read TGTGCCAGCAGCTCCTGGACCGCAACCAATTCACCCCTCCACTTT. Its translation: CASSSWTATNSPLHF.